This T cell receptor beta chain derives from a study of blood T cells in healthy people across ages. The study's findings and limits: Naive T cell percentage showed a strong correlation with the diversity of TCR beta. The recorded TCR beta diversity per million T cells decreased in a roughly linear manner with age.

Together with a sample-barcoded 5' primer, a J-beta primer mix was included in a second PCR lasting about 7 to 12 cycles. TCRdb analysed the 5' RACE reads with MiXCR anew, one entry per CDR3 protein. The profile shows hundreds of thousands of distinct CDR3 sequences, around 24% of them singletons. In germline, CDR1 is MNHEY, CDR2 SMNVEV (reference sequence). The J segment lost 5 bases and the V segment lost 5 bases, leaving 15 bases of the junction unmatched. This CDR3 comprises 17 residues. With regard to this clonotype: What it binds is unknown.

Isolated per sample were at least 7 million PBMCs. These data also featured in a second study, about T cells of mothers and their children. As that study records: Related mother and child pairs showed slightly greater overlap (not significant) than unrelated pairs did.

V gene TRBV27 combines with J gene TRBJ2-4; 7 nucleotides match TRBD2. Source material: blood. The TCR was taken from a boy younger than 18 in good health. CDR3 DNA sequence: TGTGCCAGCAGTCCCCTCGGGGGGATGGAGACAGAAAACATTCAGTACTTC. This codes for CASSPLGGMETENIQYF.